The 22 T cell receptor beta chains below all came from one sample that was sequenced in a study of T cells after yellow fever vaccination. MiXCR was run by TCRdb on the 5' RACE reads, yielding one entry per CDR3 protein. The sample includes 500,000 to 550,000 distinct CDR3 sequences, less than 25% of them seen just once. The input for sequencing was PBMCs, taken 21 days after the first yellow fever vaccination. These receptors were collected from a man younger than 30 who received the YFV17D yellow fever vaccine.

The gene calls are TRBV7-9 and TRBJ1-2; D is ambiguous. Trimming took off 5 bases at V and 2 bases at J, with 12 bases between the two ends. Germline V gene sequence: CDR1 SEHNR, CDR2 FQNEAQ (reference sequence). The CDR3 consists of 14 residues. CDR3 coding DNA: TGTGCCAGCAGCCTGCGGCAGGCGAACTATGGCTACACCTTC. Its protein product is CASSLRQANYGYTF.

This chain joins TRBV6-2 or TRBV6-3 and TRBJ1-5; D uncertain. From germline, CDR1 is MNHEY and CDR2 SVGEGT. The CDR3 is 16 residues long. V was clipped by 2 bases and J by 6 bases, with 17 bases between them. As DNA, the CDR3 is TGTGCCAGCAGTTACGGCCTCGGGATCGGTGCTCAGCCCCAGCATTTT. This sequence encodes CASSYGLGIGAQPQHF.

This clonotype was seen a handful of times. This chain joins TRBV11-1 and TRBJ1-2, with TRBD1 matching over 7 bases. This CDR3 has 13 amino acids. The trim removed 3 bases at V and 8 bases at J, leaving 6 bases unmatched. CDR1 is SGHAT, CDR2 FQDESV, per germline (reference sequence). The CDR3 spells CASSFDREGGYTF. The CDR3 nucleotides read TGTGCCAGCAGCTTCGACAGGGAGGGAGGCTACACCTTC.

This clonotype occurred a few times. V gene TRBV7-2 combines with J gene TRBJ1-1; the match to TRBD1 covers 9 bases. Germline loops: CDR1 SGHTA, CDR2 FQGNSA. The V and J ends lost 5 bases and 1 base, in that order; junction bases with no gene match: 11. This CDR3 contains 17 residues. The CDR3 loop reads CASSPRNPGQGNTEAFF. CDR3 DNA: TGTGCCAGCAGCCCGCGGAACCCGGGACAGGGGAACACTGAAGCTTTCTTT.

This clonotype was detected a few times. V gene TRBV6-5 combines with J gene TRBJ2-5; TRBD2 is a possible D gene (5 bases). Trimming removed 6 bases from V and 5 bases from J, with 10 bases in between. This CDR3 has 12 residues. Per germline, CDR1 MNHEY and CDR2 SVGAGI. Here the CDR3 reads CASRKREETQYF. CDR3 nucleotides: TGTGCCAGCAGAAAGAGGGAGGAGACCCAGTACTTC.

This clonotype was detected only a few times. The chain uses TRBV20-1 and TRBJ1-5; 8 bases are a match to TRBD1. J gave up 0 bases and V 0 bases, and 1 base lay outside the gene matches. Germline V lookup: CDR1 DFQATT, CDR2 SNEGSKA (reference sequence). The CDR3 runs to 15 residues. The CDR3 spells CSAREQGDSNQPQHF. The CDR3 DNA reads TGCAGTGCTAGAGAACAGGGGGATAGCAATCAGCCCCAGCATTTT.

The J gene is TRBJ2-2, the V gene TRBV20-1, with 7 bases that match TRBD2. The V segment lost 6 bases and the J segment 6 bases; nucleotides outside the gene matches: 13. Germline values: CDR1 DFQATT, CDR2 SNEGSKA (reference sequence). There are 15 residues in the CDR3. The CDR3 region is CSAPKAGDSAGELFF. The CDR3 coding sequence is TGCAGTGCGCCGAAGGCGGGGGATTCGGCCGGGGAGCTGTTTTTT.

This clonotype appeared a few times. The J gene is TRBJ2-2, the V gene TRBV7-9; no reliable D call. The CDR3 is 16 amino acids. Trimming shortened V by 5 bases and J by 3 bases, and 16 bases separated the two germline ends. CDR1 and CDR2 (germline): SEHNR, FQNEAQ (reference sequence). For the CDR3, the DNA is TGTGCCAGCAGCACACTTACCGGGCCTTACACCGGGGAGCTGTTTTTT. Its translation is CASSTLTGPYTGELFF.

The CDR3 spells CASSSPLGGPSYEQYF. The CDR3 DNA sequence: TGTGCCAGCAGTTCCCCTTTGGGGGGGCCGAGCTACGAGCAGTACTTC. The chain uses TRBV6-2 or TRBV6-3 and TRBJ2-7; maybe TRBD2 (7 bases). This CDR3 contains 16 residues. Deletions cut 4 bases from V and 3 bases from J, with 19 bases between. Germline V gene sequence: CDR1 MNHEY, CDR2 SVGEGT.

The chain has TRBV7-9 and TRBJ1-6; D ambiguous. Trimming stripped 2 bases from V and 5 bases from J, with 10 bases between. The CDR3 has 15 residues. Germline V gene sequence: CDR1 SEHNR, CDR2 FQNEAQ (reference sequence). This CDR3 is CASSLRTLNNSPLHF. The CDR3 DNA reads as TGTGCCAGCAGCTTACGAACTCTCAATAATTCACCCCTCCACTTT.

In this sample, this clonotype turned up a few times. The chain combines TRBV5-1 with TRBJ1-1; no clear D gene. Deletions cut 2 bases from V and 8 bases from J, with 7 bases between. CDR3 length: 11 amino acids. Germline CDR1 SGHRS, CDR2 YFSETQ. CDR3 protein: CASSFGGEAFF. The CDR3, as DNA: TGCGCCAGCAGCTTCGGCGGAGAAGCTTTCTTT.

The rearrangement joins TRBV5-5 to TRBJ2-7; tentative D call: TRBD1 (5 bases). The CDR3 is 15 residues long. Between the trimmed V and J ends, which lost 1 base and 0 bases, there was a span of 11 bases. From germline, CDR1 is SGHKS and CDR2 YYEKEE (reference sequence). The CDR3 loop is CASSLRQGFSYEQYF. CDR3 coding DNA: TGTGCCAGCAGCTTGAGGCAGGGTTTCTCCTACGAGCAGTACTTC. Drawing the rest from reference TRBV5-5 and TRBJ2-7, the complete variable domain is DAGVTQSPTHLIKTRGQQVTLRCSPISGHKSVSWYQQVLGQGPQFIFQYYEKEERGRGNFPDRFSARQFPNYSSELNVNALLLGDSALYLCASSLRQGFSYEQYFGPGTRLTVT.

The CDR3: CASSLRGRGLDEQFF. CDR3 DNA sequence: TGTGCCAGCAGTCTCCGAGGCAGGGGGCTGGATGAGCAGTTCTTC. The chain carries TRBV6-2 or TRBV6-3 and TRBJ2-1; 8 bases match TRBD1. The CDR3 runs 15 residues. The V gene end was trimmed by 5 bases and the J gene end by 8 bases; junction bases not matched to a gene: 11. The germline V gene encodes CDR1 MNHEY and CDR2 SVGEGT.

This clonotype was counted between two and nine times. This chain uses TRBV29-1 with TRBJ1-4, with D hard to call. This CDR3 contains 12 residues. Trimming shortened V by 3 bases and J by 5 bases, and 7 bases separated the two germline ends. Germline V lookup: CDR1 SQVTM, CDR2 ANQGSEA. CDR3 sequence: CSVEGINEKLFF. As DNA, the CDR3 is TGCAGCGTTGAGGGGATAAATGAAAAACTGTTTTTT. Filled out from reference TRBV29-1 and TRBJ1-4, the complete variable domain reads SAVISQKPSRDICQRGTSLTIQCQVDSQVTMMFWYRQQPGQSLTLIATANQGSEATYESGFVIDKFPISRPNLTFSTLTVSNMSPEDSSIYLCSVEGINEKLFFGSGTQLSVL.

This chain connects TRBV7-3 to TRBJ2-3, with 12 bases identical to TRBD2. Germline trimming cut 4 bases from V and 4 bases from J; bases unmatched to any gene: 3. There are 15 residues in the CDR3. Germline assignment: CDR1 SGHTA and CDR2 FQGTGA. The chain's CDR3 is CASSSGLAGPDTQYF. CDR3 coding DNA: TGTGCCAGCAGCTCGGGACTAGCGGGTCCAGATACGCAGTATTTT.

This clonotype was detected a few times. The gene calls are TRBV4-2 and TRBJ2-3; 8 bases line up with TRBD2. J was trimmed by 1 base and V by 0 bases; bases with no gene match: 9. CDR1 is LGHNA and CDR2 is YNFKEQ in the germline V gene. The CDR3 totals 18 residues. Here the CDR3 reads CASSQDIASGYGTDTQYF. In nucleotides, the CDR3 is TGTGCCAGCAGCCAAGATATAGCTAGCGGGTACGGCACAGATACGCAGTATTTT.

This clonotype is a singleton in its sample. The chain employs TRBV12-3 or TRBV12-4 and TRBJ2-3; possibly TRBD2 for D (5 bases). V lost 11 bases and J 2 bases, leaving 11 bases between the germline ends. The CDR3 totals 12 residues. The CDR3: CACAGPTDTQYF. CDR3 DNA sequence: TGTGCCTGCGCGGGCCCCACAGATACGCAGTATTTT.

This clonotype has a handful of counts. CDR3 region: CASSLITQGYTQYF. As DNA, the CDR3 is TGTGCCAGCAGCTTGATTACCCAGGGGTATACGCAGTATTTT. J is TRBJ2-3 and V is TRBV5-4, with D perhaps matching TRBD1 (6 bases). This CDR3 is built from 14 residues. Germline V lookup: CDR1 SGHNT, CDR2 YYREEE (reference sequence). Trimming removed 1 base from V and 7 bases from J, with 13 bases in between.

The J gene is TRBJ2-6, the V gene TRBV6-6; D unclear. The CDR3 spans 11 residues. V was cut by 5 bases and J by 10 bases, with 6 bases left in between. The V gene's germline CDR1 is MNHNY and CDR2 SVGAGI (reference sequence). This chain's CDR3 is CASSPANVLTF. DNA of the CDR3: TGTGCCAGCAGTCCCGCGAACGTCCTGACTTTC.

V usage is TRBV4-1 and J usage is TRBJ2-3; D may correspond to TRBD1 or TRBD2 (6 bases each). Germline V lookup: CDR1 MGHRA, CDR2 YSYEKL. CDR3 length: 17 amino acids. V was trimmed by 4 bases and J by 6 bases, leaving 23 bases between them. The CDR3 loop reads CASSPSPPGADRDTQYF. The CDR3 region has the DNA TGCGCCAGCAGCCCCAGCCCCCCGGGGGCAGATAGGGATACGCAGTATTTT.

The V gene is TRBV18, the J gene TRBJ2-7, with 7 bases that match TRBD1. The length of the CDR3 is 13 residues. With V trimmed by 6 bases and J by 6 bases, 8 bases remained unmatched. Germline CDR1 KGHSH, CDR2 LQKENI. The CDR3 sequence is CASSSGQVGEQYF. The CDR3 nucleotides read TGTGCCAGCTCCTCCGGACAGGTCGGCGAGCAGTACTTC. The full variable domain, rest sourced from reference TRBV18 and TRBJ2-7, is NAGVMQNPRHLVRRRGQEARLRCSPMKGHSHVYWYRQLPEEGLKFMVYLQKENIIDESGMPKERFSAEFPKEGPSILRIQQVVRGDSAAYFCASSSGQVGEQYFGPGTRLTVT.

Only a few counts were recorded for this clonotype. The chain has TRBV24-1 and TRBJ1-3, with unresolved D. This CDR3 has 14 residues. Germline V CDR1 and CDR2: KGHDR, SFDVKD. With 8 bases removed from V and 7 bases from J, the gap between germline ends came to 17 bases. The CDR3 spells CATIRSICGNTIYF. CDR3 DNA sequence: TGTGCCACCATCCGCAGCATTTGTGGGAACACCATATATTTT.